The sequence of this T cell receptor beta chain was determined in a study of shared clonotypes between healthy human individuals. For every subset, genomic DNA was evenly distributed across several immunoSEQ plates. Method: immunoSEQ multiplex PCR; TCRdb's copy keeps in-frame clones and lacks some. The repertoire holds around 1,100,000 clones, with approximately 77% as singletons. V trimming: 6 bases; J trimming: 8 bases; junction bases outside the gene matches: 8. This CDR3 is 14 amino acids long. Germline V gene lookup returns CDR1 MNHEY and CDR2 SVGAGI. This clone was observed once. Material: memory CD4+ T cells from PBMCs. Subset defined: CD45RA-negative fraction. The rearrangement joins TRBV6-5 to TRBJ2-1; 9 bases line up with TRBD2. The clonotype was recovered from a man between 18 and 29 years old in good health. Some clones in this sample may be carry-over from other donors' samples. CDR3 coding DNA: TGTGCCAGCAGGCCCCATAGCGGGAGCTATGAGCAGTTCTTC. This codes for CASRPHSGSYEQFF.